The clone carrying this T cell receptor (beta chain) was picked up a small number of times. Its antigen is currently unknown. MiXCR, run by TCRdb on the reads, gives a single entry per CDR3 protein. The table shows roughly 860,000 distinct CDR3 sequences, with approximately 29% occurring only once. This specimen belongs to a study of T cell repertoires in cytomegalovirus infection. Study details: Newly reported HLA-C-restricted and thoroughly characterized HLA-B-restricted CMV epitopes were employed. TCR beta signatures that were public indicated CMV infection and matching HLA type.

Trimming took 6 bases from V and 2 from J, leaving 13 bases between them. Germline CDR1 MNHEY, CDR2 SVGEGT. The CDR3 sequence is 14 residues long. Study-wide results and caveats: Dominating the ex vivo response were HLA-C-restricted CMV-specific TCR beta clonotypes. Of the TCR beta families, the public ones yielded a cumulative frequency that identified carriers of CMV plus the relevant HLA.

The rearrangement uses TRBV6-2 or TRBV6-3 and TRBJ1-2, with D perhaps matching TRBD1 (6 bases). Sequencing used cultured CD8+ T cells from PBMCs, obtained from culture after CMV antigen stimulation. The source is a human donor in good health (CMV status not recorded). Some clones in this sample may be carry-over from other donors' samples. The CDR3 DNA reads TGTGCCAGCAGACCCGGGACACGAAACTATGGCTACACCTTC. Its translation is CASRPGTRNYGYTF.